This T cell receptor beta chain originates from a study of identical twins. From germline, CDR1 is PRHDT and CDR2 FYEKMQ (reference sequence). There are 17 residues in the CDR3. The junction had 11 bases not matched to a gene; V was cut back by 7 bases and J by 0 bases. Findings and limits, study-wide: Memory repertoires lacked the insertion deficit that abundant cord blood beta clonotypes showed.

The table lists this clonotype with a few counts. Its matching antigen is unknown. In TCRdb, the 5' RACE reads were re-called with MiXCR into one record per CDR3 protein. Of some 690,000 distinct CDR3 sequences in the sample, roughly 20% were seen once. This sample also appeared in a second study, on T cells expressing NK-cell markers. This second study notes: The study found dominant NKG2C+ clonotypes at about 1.0-7.5% of CD8+ T cells in over 5 donors.

The source of this sequence is a young woman in good health. The chain carries TRBV13 and TRBJ2-2; 7 nucleotides align to TRBD2. The sample consisted of PBMCs. The CDR3 sequence is CASTWGGGPANTGELFF. CDR3 coding DNA: TGTGCCAGCACCTGGGGGGGTGGCCCTGCGAACACCGGGGAGCTGTTTTTT. Full variable domain (remainder filled in from reference TRBV13 and TRBJ2-2): AAGVIQSPRHLIKEKRETATLKCYPIPRHDTVYWYQQGPGQDPQFLISFYEKMQSDKGSIPDRFSAQQFSDYHSELNMSSLELGDSALYFCASTWGGGPANTGELFFGEGSRLTVL.